A selection of T cell receptor beta chains follows, all from one sample in a study of cytotoxic CD8 clonotypes in ibrutinib-treated CLL. Profiling relied on immunoSEQ multiplex PCR, and the TCRdb table lists in-frame clones only, not all of them. The repertoire includes a few hundred thousand clones, 67% of them detected once, and 5% to 6.5% sits in the top ten. The sequenced sample was PBMCs, obtained after 36 months of ibrutinib treatment. Receptors were obtained from a human donor with chronic lymphocytic leukemia. Each CDR3 is given with its conserved first and last residue. Each record gives: D gene, V gene, J gene, clone size, CDR3 protein, CDR3 DNA. D genes are given only for firm matches. Some rows have no size entry. The others give once, few or many, or a class for an expanded clone.

D: .; V: TRBV2; J: TRBJ1-2; size: few; CDR3: CASSARDLDYGYTF; DNA: TGTGCCAGCAGTGCCAGGGATTTGGACTATGGCTACACCTTC
D: .; V: TRBV9; J: TRBJ1-2; size: .; CDR3: CASRDTSSRRSPNYGYTF; DNA: TGTGCCAGCAGGGACACCTCCAGCAGAAGATCTCCTAACTATGGCTACACCTTC
D: TRBD1; V: TRBV9; J: TRBJ2-7; size: .; CDR3: CASSPYPGTGTYEQYF; DNA: TGTGCCAGCAGCCCATACCCCGGGACAGGCACCTACGAGCAGTACTTC
D: .; V: TRBV29-1; J: TRBJ2-3; size: .; CDR3: CSVEGNTDTQYF; DNA: TGCAGCGTTGAGGGGAACACAGATACGCAGTATTTT
D: .; V: TRBV5-6; J: TRBJ2-3; size: .; CDR3: CASSFGRRDTQYF; DNA: TGTGCCAGCAGCTTCGGCCGGAGAGATACGCAGTATTTT
D: .; V: TRBV5-1; J: TRBJ2-2; size: .; CDR3: CASSQDSANTGELFF; DNA: TGCGCCAGCAGCCAAGACAGTGCGAACACCGGGGAGCTGTTTTTT
D: .; V: TRBV28; J: TRBJ2-5; size: .; CDR3: CASSSFVGGETQYF; DNA: TGTGCCAGCAGTTCCTTTGTGGGAGGAGAGACCCAGTACTTC
D: .; V: TRBV10-3; J: TRBJ2-7; size: .; CDR3: CASGPGRDSYEQYF; DNA: TGTGCCTCGGGGCCGGGACGGGACTCCTACGAGCAGTACTTC
D: .; V: TRBV6-1; J: TRBJ1-5; size: .; CDR3: CASSDGGNQPQHF; DNA: TGTGCCAGCAGTGATGGGGGCAATCAGCCCCAGCATTTT
D: .; V: TRBV5-4; J: TRBJ1-1; size: .; CDR3: CASSLAGGVGTEAFF; DNA: TGTGCCAGCAGCTTGGCCGGAGGGGTGGGCACTGAAGCTTTCTTT
D: .; V: TRBV27; J: TRBJ2-7; size: few; CDR3: CASSRTYAYEQYF; DNA: TGTGCCAGCAGCCGGACATACGCCTACGAGCAGTACTTC
D: TRBD2; V: TRBV5-1; J: TRBJ2-4; size: few; CDR3: CASSRLAGAKNIQYF; DNA: TGCGCCAGCAGTAGGCTAGCGGGAGCCAAAAACATTCAGTACTTC
D: TRBD1; V: TRBV4-1; J: TRBJ1-3; size: .; CDR3: CASSQLSGGSGNTIYF; DNA: TGCGCCAGCAGCCAACTCTCAGGGGGCTCTGGAAACACCATATATTTT
D: TRBD2; V: TRBV4-1; J: TRBJ2-3; size: .; CDR3: CASSQSTSVLDTQYF; DNA: TGCGCCAGCAGCCAAAGTACTAGCGTTTTGGATACGCAGTATTTT
D: .; V: TRBV10-3; J: TRBJ2-7; size: .; CDR3: CAISESVRGSYEQYF; DNA: TGTGCCATCAGTGAGTCGGTTAGGGGCTCCTACGAGCAGTACTTC
D: .; V: TRBV6-1; J: TRBJ2-7; size: .; CDR3: CASTLDSFYEQYF; DNA: TGTGCCAGCACTTTAGACAGTTTCTACGAGCAGTACTTC
D: TRBD2; V: TRBV18; J: TRBJ2-1; size: few; CDR3: CASSPRILAGERRYNEQFF; DNA: TGTGCCAGCTCACCAAGGATACTAGCGGGAGAAAGGAGGTACAATGAGCAGTTCTTC
D: .; V: TRBV2; J: TRBJ1-6; size: .; CDR3: CASSVGGRDSPLHF; DNA: TGTGCCAGCAGTGTCGGGGGCAGGGATTCACCCCTCCACTTT
D: .; V: TRBV2; J: TRBJ2-5; size: once; CDR3: CASSGLVSNQETQYF; DNA: TGTGCCAGCAGTGGACTAGTTTCGAACCAAGAGACCCAGTACTTC
D: .; V: TRBV18; J: TRBJ1-3; size: .; CDR3: CASSPDRRNTIYF; DNA: TGTGCCAGCTCACCGGACCGGAGAAACACCATATATTTT
D: TRBD2; V: TRBV7-2; J: TRBJ2-3; size: .; CDR3: CASSPRIYGGATDTQYF; DNA: TGTGCCAGCAGCCCAAGAATCTACGGGGGGGCAACAGATACGCAGTATTTT
D: TRBD1; V: TRBV15; J: TRBJ2-7; size: .; CDR3: CATSRQGTAYEQYF; DNA: TGTGCCACCAGCAGACAAGGGACAGCTTACGAGCAGTACTTC
D: .; V: TRBV21-1; J: TRBJ1-2; size: .; CDR3: CASSNLNGTLNYGYTF; DNA: TGTGCCAGCAGCAACTTAAACGGGACACTCAACTATGGCTACACCTTC
D: .; V: TRBV25-1; J: TRBJ2-5; size: .; CDR3: CASSIKETQYF; DNA: TGTGCCAGCAGTATAAAGGAGACCCAGTACTTC
D: TRBD2; V: TRBV7-2; J: TRBJ2-3; size: once; CDR3: CASSFMAGGADTQYF; DNA: TGTGCCAGCAGCTTTATGGCGGGAGGAGCAGATACGCAGTATTTT
D: TRBD2; V: TRBV7-2; J: TRBJ2-3; size: .; CDR3: CASSLAGSGSRDTQYF; DNA: TGTGCCAGCAGCTTAGCAGGTAGCGGGAGCAGAGATACGCAGTATTTT
D: .; V: TRBV6-1; J: TRBJ2-7; size: .; CDR3: CASRKGGTYEQYF; DNA: TGTGCCAGCAGGAAGGGGGGAACCTACGAGCAGTACTTC
D: .; V: TRBV9; J: TRBJ2-1; size: .; CDR3: CASSVVRGRYNEQFF; DNA: TGTGCCAGCAGCGTAGTCCGGGGCAGATACAATGAGCAGTTCTTC
D: .; V: TRBV19; J: TRBJ1-2; size: .; CDR3: CASSSHSRGNYGYTF; DNA: TGTGCCAGTAGTAGTCACAGCCGAGGGAACTATGGCTACACCTTC
D: .; V: TRBV23-1; J: TRBJ1-3; size: .; CDR3: CASSQSGGHTIYF; DNA: TGCGCCAGCAGTCAATCAGGCGGGCACACCATATATTTT
D: .; V: TRBV9; J: TRBJ2-3; size: .; CDR3: CASSVVPKQTDTQYF; DNA: TGTGCCAGCAGCGTAGTTCCTAAGCAGACAGATACGCAGTATTTT
D: .; V: TRBV29-1; J: TRBJ2-3; size: .; CDR3: CSVDAGGQRDASTDTQYF; DNA: TGCAGCGTTGACGCCGGGGGTCAGAGGGACGCCAGCACAGATACGCAGTATTTT
D: TRBD1; V: TRBV7-3; J: TRBJ2-1; size: .; CDR3: CASSLRGTGDRVFNNEQFF; DNA: TGTGCCAGCAGCTTACGGGGGACGGGGGACAGGGTGTTTAACAATGAGCAGTTCTTC
D: .; V: TRBV2; J: TRBJ2-7; size: .; CDR3: CASSDEWLTSYEQYF; DNA: TGTGCCAGCAGTGATGAGTGGCTGACCTCCTACGAGCAGTACTTC
D: TRBD1; V: TRBV19; J: TRBJ1-4; size: .; CDR3: CASSIPGQGLREKLFF; DNA: TGTGCCAGTAGTATTCCGGGACAGGGGTTGCGGGAAAAACTGTTTTTT
D: TRBD2; V: TRBV4-1; J: TRBJ2-3; size: .; CDR3: CASSRRLAGDTDTQYF; DNA: TGCGCCAGCAGCCGTCGACTAGCGGGAGACACAGATACGCAGTATTTT
D: .; V: TRBV6-6; J: TRBJ2-5; size: few; CDR3: CASSYRTEETQYF; DNA: TGTGCCAGCAGTTACCGGACAGAAGAGACCCAGTACTTC
D: .; V: TRBV29-1; J: TRBJ2-1; size: .; CDR3: CSVEVHTEQFF; DNA: TGCAGCGTTGAAGTCCACACTGAGCAGTTCTTC
D: .; V: TRBV9; J: TRBJ2-3; size: once; CDR3: CASSVGDWSTDTQYF; DNA: TGTGCCAGCAGCGTAGGGGACTGGAGCACAGATACGCAGTATTTT